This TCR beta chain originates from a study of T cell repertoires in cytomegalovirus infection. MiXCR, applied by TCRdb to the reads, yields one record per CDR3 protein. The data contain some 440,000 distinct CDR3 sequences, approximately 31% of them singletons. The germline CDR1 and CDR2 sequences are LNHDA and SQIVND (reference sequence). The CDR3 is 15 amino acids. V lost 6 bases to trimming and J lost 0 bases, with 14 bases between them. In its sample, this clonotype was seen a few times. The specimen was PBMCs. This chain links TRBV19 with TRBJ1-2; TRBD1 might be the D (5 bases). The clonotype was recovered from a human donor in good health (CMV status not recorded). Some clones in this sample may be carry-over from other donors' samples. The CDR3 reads CASSPSGPANYGYTF. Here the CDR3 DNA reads TGTGCCAGTAGCCCCTCGGGGCCAGCTAACTATGGCTACACCTTC.